This T cell receptor beta chain emerged from a study of blood T cell repertoires in COVID-19. Study background: Spain, Italy and the United States supplied samples that represented acute and convalescent COVID-19. The analysed material was cDNA or gDNA that came from T cells, B-cell-depleted T cells, or PBMCs.

Methods used by the authors: Reference gene primer amplification gave estimated nucleated cell counts. Here immunoSEQ multiplex PCR was the method, and the copy in TCRdb shows in-frame clones only, minus some. V, J and clone size derive from that table, while D and trimming were established from the DNA sequence. Here the sample spans some 71,000 clones, roughly 89% being singletons. Trimming removed 2 bases at V and 4 bases at J, with 5 bases between. CDR1 and CDR2 from the germline V gene are SQVTM and ANQGSEA. CDR3 length: 11 residues. Sequencing used peripheral blood. The J gene is TRBJ1-2, the V gene TRBV29-1; D is unclear. The sequence was collected from a young man with acute or convalescent COVID-19. CDR3 in amino acids: CSVEFSYGYTF. CDR3 DNA sequence: TGCAGCGTTGAATTTAGCTATGGCTACACCTTC. Based on the CDR3 plus reference TRBV29-1 and TRBJ1-2, the full variable domain is SAVISQKPSRDICQRGTSLTIQCQVDSQVTMMFWYRQQPGQSLTLIATANQGSEATYESGFVIDKFPISRPNLTFSTLTVSNMSPEDSSIYLCSVEFSYGYTFGSGTRLTVV.